Following are 25 T cell receptor beta chains from one sample sequenced in a study of neurological immune-mediated disorders. Indicated time point: longitudinal time-point 1 (baseline). TCRdb called the 5' RACE reads again in MiXCR, with one record for every CDR3 protein. The sample contains 64,000 or so distinct CDR3 sequences, 9.5% to 13% of which appear only once. The sample was PBMCs. Every receptor here comes from a man aged 25 to 40 in good health.

In its sample, this clonotype was seen many times. The gene calls are TRBV28 and TRBJ1-6, with D possibly matching TRBD1 (5 bases). V gave up 6 bases and J gave up 4 bases, with 10 bases separating them. CDR3 size: 14 residues. The germline CDR1 and CDR2 sequences are MDHEN and SYDVKM. CDR3 in DNA: TGTGCCAGCAGACAAGGACAATATAATTCACCCCTCCACTTT. Encoded protein: CASRQGQYNSPLHF.

This clonotype showed up many times. V is TRBV9 and J is TRBJ2-3, with 7 positions matching TRBD2. Trimming took 1 base from V and 0 from J; bases not matched to a gene: 11. The CDR3 consists of 18 residues. Germline V gene lookup returns CDR1 SGDLS and CDR2 YYNGEE. The CDR3 sequence is CASSVQQWGRESTDTQYF. In nucleotides, the CDR3 is TGTGCCAGCAGCGTACAACAATGGGGGAGGGAAAGCACAGATACGCAGTATTTT.

This chain uses TRBV12-3 or TRBV12-4 with TRBJ2-2; D might be TRBD1 (6 bases). This CDR3 spans 15 amino acids. Trimming stripped 5 bases from V and 5 bases from J, with 15 bases between. Here the CDR3 reads CASSHIQGGTGELFF. DNA for the CDR3: TGTGCCAGCAGTCACATACAGGGTGGTACCGGGGAGCTGTTTTTT.

The CDR3 here is CARPNRGGTDTQYF. The CDR3 DNA follows: TGTGCCAGGCCGAACAGGGGCGGCACAGATACGCAGTATTTT. V gene TRBV27 combines with J gene TRBJ2-3, with 7 nucleotides matching TRBD1. CDR1 is MNHEY, CDR2 SMNVEV, per germline (reference sequence). The junction had 7 bases not matched to a gene; V was cut back by 9 bases and J by 1 base. The CDR3 totals 14 residues.

In this sample, this clonotype turned up many times. The chain carries TRBV5-1 and TRBJ2-1; 7 bases align to TRBD2. J lost 2 bases, V lost 4 bases, and 6 bases had no gene match. CDR3 length: 15 residues. The germline V gene has CDR1 SGHRS and CDR2 YFSETQ. In nucleotides, the CDR3 is TGCGCCAGCAGCCCTCTAGCGGTAGCCTACAATGAGCAGTTCTTC. Protein sequence: CASSPLAVAYNEQFF. Together with reference TRBV5-1 and TRBJ2-1, the CDR3 gives the full variable domain: KAGVTQTPRYLIKTRGQQVTLSCSPISGHRSVSWYQQTPGQGLQFLFEYFSETQRNKGNFPGRFSGRQFSNSRSEMNVSTLELGDSALYLCASSPLAVAYNEQFFGPGTRLTVL.

This clonotype was observed many times. This rearrangement joins TRBV29-1 to TRBJ1-5; D is unclear. The V end was cut by 4 bases, the J end by 2 bases, with 9 bases between. The CDR3 sequence is 13 residues long. Looked up from germline, CDR1 is SQVTM and CDR2 is ANQGSEA. The chain's CDR3 is CSVGLAGNQPQHF. CDR3 DNA: TGCAGCGTTGGCCTCGCGGGCAATCAGCCCCAGCATTTT.

Many counts were recorded for this clonotype. The rearrangement joins TRBV27 to TRBJ2-7; tentatively, D is TRBD2 (5 bases). The CDR3 is 14 amino acids. Germline V gene lookup returns CDR1 MNHEY and CDR2 SMNVEV (reference sequence). With 2 bases removed from V and 5 bases from J, the gap between germline ends came to 13 bases. CDR3 sequence (DNA): TGTGCCAGCAGTTTAACGGGTCCGGAGGACGAGCAGTACTTC. Translated, it gives CASSLTGPEDEQYF.

This clonotype was picked up many times. The chain uses TRBV10-3 and TRBJ1-4; no firm D call. This CDR3 is 16 amino acids long. Germline lookup yields CDR1 ENHRY and CDR2 SYGVKD. Trimming stripped 0 bases from V and 6 bases from J, with 14 bases between. In DNA, the CDR3 is TGTGCCATCAGTGAGTCGCTTGGAGTCGGTGATGAAAAACTGTTTTTT. Translation gives CAISESLGVGDEKLFF.

This clonotype was observed many times. The rearrangement uses TRBV20-1 and TRBJ2-2; D is unresolved. The CDR3 sequence is 13 residues long. Trimming removed 3 bases from V and 3 bases from J, with 8 bases in between. Germline CDR1 and CDR2: DFQATT and SNEGSKA (reference sequence). This CDR3 reads CSARTIDTGELFF. The CDR3 coding sequence is TGCAGTGCTAGGACGATAGACACCGGGGAGCTGTTTTTT.

This clonotype was observed a handful of times. This chain connects TRBV3-1 to TRBJ2-2, with D uncertain. Between the trimmed V and J ends, which lost 6 bases and 6 bases, there was a span of 14 bases. CDR1 is LGHDT, CDR2 YNNKEL, per germline (reference sequence). CDR3 length: 14 residues. The CDR3 nucleotides are TGTGCCAGCAGTCCGTTCCCCGGAGCCGGGGAGCTGTTTTTT. Its protein product is CASSPFPGAGELFF. The variable domain in full, with the rest retrieved from reference TRBV3-1 and TRBJ2-2, is DTAVSQTPKYLVTQMGNDKSIKCEQNLGHDTMYWYKQDSKKFLKIMFSYNNKELIINETVPNRFSPKSPDKAHLNLHINSLELGDSAVYFCASSPFPGAGELFFGEGSRLTVL.

This clonotype has ten or more counts. This chain connects TRBV20-1 to TRBJ2-7; 15 positions agree with TRBD2. The V segment lost 2 bases and the J segment 6 bases; nucleotides outside the gene matches: 11. Germline V gene data show CDR1 as DFQATT and CDR2 as SNEGSKA (reference sequence). This CDR3 spans 17 amino acids. The CDR3 loop reads CSARSLGLAGGPREQYF. The CDR3 DNA sequence: TGCAGTGCTAGATCCCTTGGACTAGCGGGAGGGCCACGCGAGCAGTACTTC.

This clonotype came up a few times. This chain connects TRBV5-1 to TRBJ1-3; D uncertain. The CDR3 totals 12 residues. Germline lookup yields CDR1 SGHRS and CDR2 YFSETQ. V was cut by 3 bases and J by 3 bases, with 4 bases left in between. This CDR3 reads CASSYDGNTIYF. The CDR3 DNA reads TGCGCCAGCAGCTATGATGGAAACACCATATATTTT.

J is TRBJ2-5 and V is TRBV7-2, with D possibly being TRBD1 or TRBD2 (5 bases each). The V gene's germline CDR1 is SGHTA and CDR2 FQGNSA. Trimming pared 7 bases from V and 1 base from J, leaving 10 bases between. The CDR3 runs to 13 residues. The CDR3, as DNA: TGTGCCAGCACCGCCGGGACCCAAGAGACCCAGTACTTC. Protein sequence: CASTAGTQETQYF.

At least ten counts were recorded for this clonotype. V and J are TRBV6-5 and TRBJ2-3, with 9 positions matching TRBD1. This CDR3 spans 14 amino acids. Per germline, CDR1 MNHEY and CDR2 SVGAGI. V trimming: 6 bases; J trimming: 1 base; junction bases outside the gene matches: 2. The CDR3 DNA follows: TGTGCCAGCAGCCGGGACAGGGGCACAGATACGCAGTATTTT. Its protein is CASSRDRGTDTQYF.

The rearrangement links TRBV7-3 to TRBJ2-5, with TRBD2 matching 12 bases. Per germline, CDR1 SGHTA and CDR2 FQGTGA. After removal of 5 bases from V and 5 bases from J, the junction contained 9 bases not matched to a gene. The CDR3 contains 16 residues. The CDR3 here is CASSPELAGGRETQYF. In DNA, the CDR3 is TGTGCCAGCAGCCCTGAACTAGCGGGAGGACGGGAGACCCAGTACTTC.

This clonotype was counted ten times or more. The genes are TRBV12-3 or TRBV12-4 and TRBJ2-5; D not certain. V lost 9 bases, J lost 4 bases, and 15 bases lay in between. The CDR3 covers 13 residues. The CDR3 loop is CASGRMGTETQYF. As DNA, the CDR3 is TGTGCCAGTGGACGCATGGGTACAGAGACCCAGTACTTC.

This clonotype was counted at least ten times. The chain employs TRBV6-5 and TRBJ2-1, with a tentative D call TRBD2 (5 bases). The CDR3 has 16 residues. Trimming removed 6 bases from V and 1 base from J, with 16 bases in between. Per germline, CDR1 MNHEY and CDR2 SVGAGI. CDR3 DNA: TGTGCCAGCAGCAGCCACGGGGTGGGATCCTACAATGAGCAGTTCTTC. Its translation: CASSSHGVGSYNEQFF.

The sample holds many counts of this clonotype. This rearrangement joins TRBV5-1 to TRBJ2-2; D is unclear. Trimming took off 0 bases at V and 2 bases at J, with 11 bases between the two ends. CDR1 and CDR2 (germline): SGHRS, YFSETQ. The CDR3 runs 16 residues. CDR3 nucleotides: TGCGCCAGCAGCTTGGAACCAATCGGTAACACCGGGGAGCTGTTTTTT. Translating gives CASSLEPIGNTGELFF.

This clonotype was seen ten or more times. The genes are TRBV7-2 and TRBJ1-4, with a possible D match to TRBD1 (6 bases). V was clipped by 5 bases and J by 5 bases, with 15 bases between them. This CDR3 has 15 residues. Germline assignment: CDR1 SGHTA and CDR2 FQGNSA. CDR3 residues: CASSPARQENEKLFF. In DNA form, the CDR3 reads TGTGCCAGCAGCCCAGCGAGACAGGAGAATGAAAAACTGTTTTTT.

This clonotype was found many times. V gene TRBV28 combines with J gene TRBJ2-3; 8 positions match TRBD2. The CDR3 spans 14 residues. The germline V gene has CDR1 MDHEN and CDR2 SYDVKM. V was pared by 2 bases and J by 4 bases, with 2 bases of the junction left unmatched. The CDR3 is CASSLRGGADTQYF. The CDR3 bases are TGTGCCAGCAGTTTACGGGGGGGCGCAGATACGCAGTATTTT.

This clonotype occurred a few times. The chain couples TRBV20-1 to TRBJ2-1; the D call may be TRBD1 or TRBD2 (5 bases each). CDR1 and CDR2 from the germline V gene are DFQATT and SNEGSKA (reference sequence). Trimming took off 1 base at V and 9 bases at J, with 19 bases between the two ends. The CDR3 has 15 residues. DNA for the CDR3: TGCAGTGCTAGAGTGACCGGGACCGGAACAAGTGAGCAGTTCTTC. It specifies CSARVTGTGTSEQFF.

This clonotype was observed many times. This chain connects TRBV5-1 to TRBJ2-7; TRBD2 might be the D (6 bases). This CDR3 comprises 15 residues. From germline, CDR1 is SGHRS and CDR2 YFSETQ. The V and J ends lost 4 bases and 7 bases respectively, with 21 bases between them. The CDR3 protein is CASSLTGLLEGEQYF. In nucleotides, the CDR3 is TGCGCCAGCAGCCTTACGGGACTCCTGGAGGGGGAGCAGTACTTC.

This clonotype has at least ten counts. This sequence joins TRBV20-1 and TRBJ1-5; D call uncertain. Germline CDR1 reads DFQATT; CDR2 reads SNEGSKA (reference sequence). This CDR3 has 15 amino acids. V was cut by 0 bases and J by 6 bases, with 15 bases left in between. The CDR3, as DNA: TGCAGTGCTAGAGACCGAACAAAAGTTAGTCAGCCCCAGCATTTT. This codes for CSARDRTKVSQPQHF.

Ten or more counts support this clonotype. The chain employs TRBV7-2 and TRBJ2-7, with 13 bases matching TRBD2. CDR1 and CDR2 from the germline V gene are SGHTA and FQGNSA. V dropped 5 bases and J dropped 4; count of bases not matched to a gene: 2. CDR3 size: 14 residues. CDR3 DNA: TGTGCCAGCAGCACGACTAGCGGGGGGTACGAGCAGTACTTC. This encodes CASSTTSGGYEQYF. The full variable domain, completed using reference TRBV7-2 and TRBJ2-7, is GAGVSQSPSNKVTEKGKDVELRCDPISGHTALYWYRQSLGQGLEFLIYFQGNSAPDKSGLPSDRFSAERTGGSVSTLTIQRTQQEDSAVYLCASSTTSGGYEQYFGPGTRLTVT.

This clonotype was counted ten times or more. The chain carries TRBV25-1 and TRBJ1-2; TRBD1 matches 9 bases. CDR1 is MGHDK, CDR2 SYGVNS, per germline. Trimming took 5 bases from V and 3 from J; bases not matched to a gene: 4. This CDR3 is built from 14 residues. The CDR3 coding sequence is TGTGCCAGCAGTACAGGGGGCTTCTACTATGGCTACACCTTC. Encoded protein: CASSTGGFYYGYTF.